The 30 T cell receptor beta chains in this list originate from one sample, sequenced in a study of beta chain features in type 1 diabetes. Every bit of the isolated RNA underwent reverse transcription, so sequencing read expressed TCRB transcripts. Data came from immunoSEQ multiplex PCR; TCRdb stores just in-frame clones and leaves some out. The sample holds about 160,000 clones, around 8% seen once. Broader study findings: The study found moderately but significantly shorter TCRB CDR3s in all four CD4+ subsets of Type 1 diabetes patients.

These receptors have no identified antigens. The sample was central memory CD4+ T cells from blood. The origin of the receptors is a woman between 40 and 55 years old with type 1 diabetes.

This clone appeared a few times. The chain employs TRBV7-2 and TRBJ1-4; TRBD1 matches at 9 bases. The germline V gene encodes CDR1 SGHTA and CDR2 FQGNSA. The CDR3 sequence is 15 residues long. With V trimmed by 5 bases and J by 6 bases, 7 bases remained unmatched. CDR3 DNA sequence: TGTGCCAGCAGCATTTCGGGACAGGGATATGAAAAACTGTTTTTT. Translated: CASSISGQGYEKLFF.

This rearrangement joins TRBV19 to TRBJ2-1; 9 positions match TRBD2. The junction had 1 base not matched to a gene; V was cut back by 8 bases and J by 8 bases. The CDR3 is 11 amino acids. CDR1 and CDR2 (germline): LNHDA, SQIVND (reference sequence). As DNA, the CDR3 is TGTGCCAGTCAGCGGGAGGATGAGCAGTTCTTC. Protein: CASQREDEQFF.

The V and J genes are TRBV29-1 and TRBJ1-5, with TRBD1 as a possible D gene (6 bases). Germline values: CDR1 SQVTM, CDR2 ANQGSEA. Trimming removed 3 bases from V and 3 bases from J, with 9 bases in between. The CDR3 is 13 amino acids. The CDR3 bases are TGCAGCGTTGATGGGGGCCTCAATCAGCCCCAGCATTTT. This translates into CSVDGGLNQPQHF.

This clone came up many times. The chain couples TRBV5-6 to TRBJ2-7; TRBD1 agrees at 10 bases. Per germline, CDR1 SGHDT and CDR2 YYEEEE. V lost 3 bases and J lost 5; bases outside the gene matches: 2. The CDR3 length is 13 residues. The chain's CDR3 is CASSWDRGHEQYF. The CDR3 DNA is TGTGCCAGCAGCTGGGACAGGGGCCACGAGCAGTACTTC.

Regarding this clone: Other DNA sequences from this sample encode an identical CDR3 as well. V usage is TRBV5-1 and J usage is TRBJ2-3; 12 bases line up with TRBD2. Germline V gene data show CDR1 as SGHRS and CDR2 as YFSETQ. Trimming at V came to 4 bases and at J to 0 bases, leaving 3 bases not matched to a gene. This CDR3 is built from 16 residues. In DNA form, the CDR3 reads TGCGCCAGCAGCCTGGGGACTAGCGGGAGCACAGATACGCAGTATTTT. It specifies CASSLGTSGSTDTQYF.

This clone showed up just a few times. The chain has TRBV7-7 and TRBJ2-1; 7 bases match TRBD2. The CDR3 contains 16 residues. Per germline, CDR1 SSHAT and CDR2 FNYEAQ (reference sequence). The V gene end was trimmed by 5 bases and the J gene end by 3 bases; junction bases not matched to a gene: 10. The CDR3 sequence is CASSPLGGGNYNEQFF. For the CDR3, the DNA is TGTGCCAGCAGCCCCCTGGGGGGAGGGAACTACAATGAGCAGTTCTTC. Combining the CDR3 with reference TRBV7-7 and TRBJ2-1 gives the whole variable domain GAGVSQSPRYKVTKRGQDVTLRCDPISSHATLYWYQQALGQGPEFLTYFNYEAQPDKSGLPSDRFSAERPEGSISTLTIQRTEQRDSAMYRCASSPLGGGNYNEQFFGPGTRLTVL.

Only a few counts were recorded for this clone. CDR3 DNA sequence: TGTGCCAGCAGCCTCCGACTAGATGAGCAGTTCTTC. This encodes CASSLRLDEQFF. The gene calls are TRBV9 and TRBJ2-1, with D tentatively TRBD2 (6 bases). This CDR3 region has 12 residues. Trimming removed 4 bases at V and 8 bases at J, with 10 bases between. Germline CDR1 and CDR2: SGDLS and YYNGEE.

The rearrangement joins TRBV29-1 to TRBJ1-2; D gene uncertain. CDR3 length: 15 residues. In germline, CDR1 is SQVTM, CDR2 ANQGSEA. V dropped 7 bases and J dropped 6 bases, with 24 bases sitting between them. The CDR3 DNA sequence: TGCAGCGCCGGAGGTGGAAGCTACTTAGGCGATGGCTACACCTTC. This encodes CSAGGGSYLGDGYTF.

V is TRBV5-8 and J is TRBJ1-2, with D hard to call. Trimming left V 5 bases short and J 4 bases short, with 18 bases between. Looked up from germline, CDR1 is SGHTS and CDR2 is YDEGEE. The CDR3 loop spans 15 amino acids. The CDR3 DNA reads TGTGCCAGCAGTAATCGACCTGACACGGCCTATGGCTACACCTTC. Translation gives CASSNRPDTAYGYTF.

In its sample, this clone was seen a few times. The V and J genes are TRBV18 and TRBJ2-5, with D possibly being TRBD1 (6 bases). The germline V and J ends were trimmed by 1 base and 5 bases, with 11 bases remaining between them. The CDR3 length is 14 residues. CDR1 is KGHSH and CDR2 is LQKENI in the germline V gene. The CDR3 region has the DNA TGTGCCAGCTCACCACGACAGGACACGGAGACCCAGTACTTC. Its protein is CASSPRQDTETQYF. The complete variable domain, with remaining parts taken from reference TRBV18 and TRBJ2-5, reads NAGVMQNPRHLVRRRGQEARLRCSPMKGHSHVYWYRQLPEEGLKFMVYLQKENIIDESGMPKERFSAEFPKEGPSILRIQQVVRGDSAAYFCASSPRQDTETQYFGPGTRLLVL.

This clone came up many times. The gene calls are TRBV4-1 and TRBJ2-1; possible D gene TRBD2, 5 bases. The CDR3 is 14 amino acids. The ends were cut back, 2 bases at V and 6 bases at J, with 11 bases in the middle. Germline CDR1 MGHRA, CDR2 YSYEKL. The CDR3 DNA is TGCGCCAGCAGCCAACTGGACTGGGGCAATGAGCAGTTCTTC. This sequence encodes CASSQLDWGNEQFF.

The chain recombines TRBV4-1 with TRBJ2-7; 12 positions match TRBD2. The CDR3 runs to 18 residues. Trimming cost V 0 bases and J 2 bases; bases outside gene matches: 8. Germline loops: CDR1 MGHRA, CDR2 YSYEKL. CDR3 bases: TGCGCCAGCAGCCAAGATGCCCTAGCGGGAGGGAAACCCTACGAGCAGTACTTC. Translation: CASSQDALAGGKPYEQYF.

This rearrangement joins TRBV10-3 to TRBJ1-1, with D unresolved. CDR1 is ENHRY, CDR2 SYGVKD, per germline. Trimming took off 6 bases at V and 7 bases at J, with 18 bases between the two ends. This CDR3 comprises 14 residues. The CDR3 sequence: CAIRSSGGSGEAFF. The CDR3 nucleotides read TGTGCCATCAGGTCGTCCGGTGGGAGCGGTGAAGCTTTCTTT.

The rearrangement links TRBV9 to TRBJ1-1; the D gene is possibly TRBD1 (6 bases). In germline, CDR1 is SGDLS, CDR2 YYNGEE. There are 15 residues in the CDR3. V was shortened by 0 bases and J by 2 bases, with 11 bases between the two germline ends. CDR3 residues: CASSVGGGRNTEAFF. CDR3 bases: TGTGCCAGCAGCGTAGGTGGGGGCCGCAACACTGAAGCTTTCTTT.

This clone showed up just a few times. This chain joins TRBV18 and TRBJ2-1; 9 nucleotides match TRBD1. The germline CDR1 and CDR2 sequences are KGHSH and LQKENI. CDR3 length: 16 residues. The junction had 3 bases not matched to a gene; V was cut back by 1 base and J by 2 bases. CDR3 amino acids: CASSPLGQGAYNEQFF. The CDR3 DNA follows: TGTGCCAGCTCACCACTGGGACAGGGAGCCTACAATGAGCAGTTCTTC.

The chain joins TRBV28 to TRBJ2-7; 8 bases agree with TRBD2. The CDR3 loop spans 16 amino acids. V trimming: 5 bases; J trimming: 7 bases; junction bases outside the gene matches: 16. Germline lookup yields CDR1 MDHEN and CDR2 SYDVKM. CDR3 amino acids: CASSRAGGSTWPEQYF. The CDR3 DNA follows: TGTGCCAGCAGTAGGGCGGGGGGCAGCACCTGGCCGGAGCAGTACTTC.

This clone was counted many times. The chain employs TRBV4-3 and TRBJ2-3, with a tentative D call TRBD1 (5 bases). From germline, CDR1 is LGHNA and CDR2 YSLEER. V lost 0 bases and J 2 bases, leaving 15 bases between the germline ends. The CDR3 has 17 amino acids. The CDR3 loop reads CASSQDLTVSFTDTQYF. CDR3 nucleotide sequence: TGCGCCAGCAGCCAAGATCTGACAGTCTCCTTCACAGATACGCAGTATTTT.

This clone was counted only a few times. CDR3 in amino acids: CASSPLSGGANEQFF. For the CDR3, the DNA is TGTGCCAGCAGCCCCTTATCGGGTGGGGCCAATGAGCAGTTCTTC. The chain uses TRBV7-3 and TRBJ2-1; weak D call: TRBD1 (5 bases). Germline-derived CDR1 and CDR2 are SGHTA and FQGTGA. The ends were cut back, 5 bases at V and 6 bases at J, with 17 bases in the middle. The CDR3 totals 15 residues.

The rearrangement uses TRBV4-1 and TRBJ1-2; 9 bases match TRBD1. The length of the CDR3 is 15 residues. The V gene end was trimmed by 4 bases and the J gene end by 8 bases; junction bases not matched to a gene: 11. The germline CDR1 and CDR2 sequences are MGHRA and YSYEKL. The CDR3 region is CASSRTGGDSRGYTF. The CDR3 bases are TGCGCCAGCAGCCGCACAGGGGGCGATTCCCGCGGCTACACCTTC.

The rearrangement joins TRBV7-9 to TRBJ2-1; 8 positions match TRBD2. Germline-derived CDR1 and CDR2 are SEHNR and FQNEAQ (reference sequence). This CDR3 region has 12 residues. Unmatched junction bases numbered 12, after V lost 7 bases and J lost 16 bases. CDR3 DNA sequence: TGTGCCAGCAACCCTCTGGCGGGGGGAGTATTCTTC. Translating it yields CASNPLAGGVFF.

This clone was detected only a few times. This chain links TRBV2 with TRBJ2-6; maybe TRBD2 (5 bases). Per the germline V gene, CDR1 is SNHLY and CDR2 is FYNNEI. The CDR3 runs to 16 residues. V lost 6 bases and J 3 bases, leaving 15 bases between the germline ends. CDR3 loop: CASRSPERGGANVLTF. DNA of the CDR3: TGTGCCAGCAGATCTCCCGAACGGGGTGGGGCCAACGTCCTGACTTTC.

This clone was counted a few times. The chain employs TRBV6-5 and TRBJ2-2; no clear D. This CDR3 contains 15 residues. CDR1 is MNHEY, CDR2 SVGAGI, per germline. Trimming shortened V by 2 bases and J by 1 base, and 8 bases separated the two germline ends. The CDR3 sequence is CASSYAAENTGELFF. CDR3 in DNA: TGTGCCAGCAGTTACGCGGCAGAGAACACCGGGGAGCTGTTTTTT.

This clone has only a few counts. This chain uses TRBV7-2 with TRBJ1-5; TRBD1 might be the D (6 bases). The CDR3 consists of 13 residues. Germline V gene data show CDR1 as SGHTA and CDR2 as FQGNSA. V dropped 5 bases and J dropped 5 bases, with 10 bases sitting between them. The CDR3 nucleotides read TGTGCCAGCAGCCCTAACAGGGATCAGCCCCAGCATTTT. The encoded protein is CASSPNRDQPQHF.

This clone was seen repeatedly, ten times or more. The rearrangement joins TRBV30 to TRBJ1-1; D remains ambiguous. In germline, CDR1 is GTSNPN, CDR2 SVGIG (reference sequence). The CDR3 covers 12 residues. V lost 7 bases to trimming and J lost 3 bases, with 12 bases between them. The DNA for the CDR3 is TGTGCCTCCATCTACCGGGACACTGAAGCTTTCTTT. This encodes CASIYRDTEAFF.

The chain combines TRBV10-3 with TRBJ2-7; TRBD1 matches 8 bases. J was trimmed by 6 bases and V by 8 bases; bases with no gene match: 6. Germline assignment: CDR1 ENHRY and CDR2 SYGVKD. The CDR3 sequence is 12 residues long. CDR3 loop: CAISNRGFEQYF. The CDR3, as DNA: TGTGCCATCTCGAACAGGGGGTTCGAGCAGTACTTC.

This clone was observed a few times. The chain employs TRBV7-8 and TRBJ1-1; TRBD1 agrees at 7 bases. This CDR3 contains 15 residues. Germline V gene data show CDR1 as SGHVS and CDR2 as FQNEAQ. The V segment lost 1 base and the J segment 4 bases; nucleotides outside the gene matches: 6. This CDR3 is CASSLDRGRSTEAFF. CDR3 coding DNA: TGTGCCAGCAGCTTAGACAGGGGAAGAAGCACTGAAGCTTTCTTT.

This chain joins TRBV5-6 and TRBJ2-1; 11 bases match TRBD2. Germline loops: CDR1 SGHDT, CDR2 YYEEEE. V trimming: 4 bases; J trimming: 2 bases; junction bases outside the gene matches: 8. CDR3 length: 17 amino acids. This CDR3 reads CASSQLAGGPTYNEQFF. As DNA, the CDR3 is TGTGCCAGCAGCCAGTTAGCGGGAGGGCCGACCTACAATGAGCAGTTCTTC.

This clone was observed a few times. This chain links TRBV5-6 with TRBJ1-1; D unclear. The CDR3 is made up of 12 amino acids. CDR1 SGHDT and CDR2 YYEEEE come from the germline V gene. Trimming removed 2 bases at V and 10 bases at J, with 12 bases between. As DNA, the CDR3 is TGTGCCAGCAGCTTACTTCCCGGCGGAGCTTTCTTT. It yields the protein CASSLLPGGAFF.

This clone has a handful of counts. This chain uses TRBV28 with TRBJ2-5; 8 bases match TRBD2. V lost 3 bases and J lost 5; bases outside the gene matches: 8. This CDR3 comprises 15 residues. Germline CDR1 reads MDHEN; CDR2 reads SYDVKM. The CDR3 loop reads CASSLSAGGRETQYF. Written as DNA, the CDR3 is TGTGCCAGCAGTTTGTCGGCGGGGGGTCGCGAGACCCAGTACTTC. Complete variable domain (other parts from reference TRBV28 and TRBJ2-5): DVKVTQSSRYLVKRTGEKVFLECVQDMDHENMFWYRQDPGLGLRLIYFSYDVKMKEKGDIPEGYSVSREKKERFSLILESASTNQTSMYLCASSLSAGGRETQYFGPGTRLLVL.

The chain carries TRBV28 and TRBJ1-2; D may be TRBD1 (5 bases). The V gene lost 5 bases and the J gene lost 11 bases, with 9 bases spanning the gap. From germline, CDR1 is MDHEN and CDR2 SYDVKM. CDR3 length equals 10 residues. CDR3 sequence: CASSHRQYTF. CDR3 DNA sequence: TGTGCCAGCAGTCACCGACAGTACACCTTC.